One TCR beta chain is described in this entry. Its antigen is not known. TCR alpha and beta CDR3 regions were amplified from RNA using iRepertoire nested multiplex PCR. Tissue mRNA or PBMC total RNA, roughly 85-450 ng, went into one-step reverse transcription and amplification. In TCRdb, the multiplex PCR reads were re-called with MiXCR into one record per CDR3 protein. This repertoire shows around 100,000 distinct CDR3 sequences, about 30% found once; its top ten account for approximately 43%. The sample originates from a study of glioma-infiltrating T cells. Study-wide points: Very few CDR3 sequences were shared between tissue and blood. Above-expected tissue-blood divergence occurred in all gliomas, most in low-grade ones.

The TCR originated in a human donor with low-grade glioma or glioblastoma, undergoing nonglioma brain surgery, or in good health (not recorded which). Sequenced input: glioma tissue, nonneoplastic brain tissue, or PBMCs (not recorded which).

The CDR3 reads CASSWTELNTEAFF. CDR3 bases: TGTGCCAGCAGCTGGACAGAACTGAACACTGAAGCTTTCTTT. The chain recombines TRBV7-8 with TRBJ1-1; tentative D call: TRBD1 (6 bases). This CDR3 contains 14 residues. With 4 bases removed from V and 0 bases from J, the gap between germline ends came to 9 bases. Germline V gene data show CDR1 as SGHVS and CDR2 as FQNEAQ.